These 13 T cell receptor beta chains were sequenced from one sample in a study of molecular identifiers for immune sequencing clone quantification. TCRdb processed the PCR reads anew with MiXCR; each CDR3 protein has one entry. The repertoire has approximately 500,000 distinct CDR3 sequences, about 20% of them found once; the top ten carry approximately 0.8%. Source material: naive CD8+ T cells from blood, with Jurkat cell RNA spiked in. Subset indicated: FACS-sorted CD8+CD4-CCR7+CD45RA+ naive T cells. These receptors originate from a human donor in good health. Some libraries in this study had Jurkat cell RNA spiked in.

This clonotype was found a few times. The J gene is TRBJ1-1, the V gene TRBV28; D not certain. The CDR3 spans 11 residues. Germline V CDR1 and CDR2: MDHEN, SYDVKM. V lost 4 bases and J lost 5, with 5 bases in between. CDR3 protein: CASSWRTEAFF. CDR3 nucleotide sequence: TGTGCCAGCAGTTGGAGAACTGAAGCTTTCTTT.

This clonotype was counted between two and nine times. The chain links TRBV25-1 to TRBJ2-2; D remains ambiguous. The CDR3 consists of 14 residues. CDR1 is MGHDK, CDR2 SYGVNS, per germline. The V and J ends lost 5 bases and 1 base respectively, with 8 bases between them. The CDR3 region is CASSRILNTGELFF. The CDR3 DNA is TGTGCCAGCAGTCGGATTTTGAACACCGGGGAGCTGTTTTTT.

The CDR3 sequence is CASGRYEQFF. The CDR3 bases are TGCGCCAGCGGGAGATATGAGCAGTTCTTC. The chain couples TRBV4-1 to TRBJ2-1, with D possibly TRBD2 on 5 matching bases. This CDR3 region has 10 residues. Germline V gene data show CDR1 as MGHRA and CDR2 as YSYEKL. V was trimmed by 8 bases and J by 8 bases, leaving 7 bases between them.

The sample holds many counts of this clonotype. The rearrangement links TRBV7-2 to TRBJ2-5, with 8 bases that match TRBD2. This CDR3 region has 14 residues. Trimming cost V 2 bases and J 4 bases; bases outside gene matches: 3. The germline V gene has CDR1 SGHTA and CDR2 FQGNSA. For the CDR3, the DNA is TGTGCCAGCAGCTTAAGTGGACTAGCAGAGACCCAGTACTTC. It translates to CASSLSGLAETQYF. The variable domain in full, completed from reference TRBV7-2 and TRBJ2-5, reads GAGVSQSPSNKVTEKGKDVELRCDPISGHTALYWYRQSLGQGLEFLIYFQGNSAPDKSGLPSDRFSAERTGGSVSTLTIQRTQQEDSAVYLCASSLSGLAETQYFGPGTRLLVL.

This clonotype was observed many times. Here the CDR3 reads CASSYRGDTQYF. The CDR3 DNA follows: TGTGCCAGCAGTTATAGGGGGGATACGCAGTATTTT. V is TRBV6-5 and J is TRBJ2-3; D is perhaps TRBD1 (6 bases). The CDR3 runs 12 residues. V lost 3 bases and J lost 6, with 7 bases in between. The germline V gene has CDR1 MNHEY and CDR2 SVGAGI.

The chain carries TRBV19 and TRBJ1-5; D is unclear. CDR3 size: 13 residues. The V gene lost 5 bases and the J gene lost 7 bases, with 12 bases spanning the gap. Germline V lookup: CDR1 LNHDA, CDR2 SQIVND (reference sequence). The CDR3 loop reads CASSVGWQQPQHF. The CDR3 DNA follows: TGTGCCAGTAGTGTGGGTTGGCAACAGCCCCAGCATTTT.

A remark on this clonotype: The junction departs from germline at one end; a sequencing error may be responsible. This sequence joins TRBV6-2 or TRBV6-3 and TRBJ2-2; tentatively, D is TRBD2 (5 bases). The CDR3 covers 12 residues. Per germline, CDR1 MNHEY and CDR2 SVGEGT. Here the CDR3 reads CASRQLTGEPFF. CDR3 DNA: TGTGCCAGCAGACAACTCACCGGGGAGCCGTTTTTT.

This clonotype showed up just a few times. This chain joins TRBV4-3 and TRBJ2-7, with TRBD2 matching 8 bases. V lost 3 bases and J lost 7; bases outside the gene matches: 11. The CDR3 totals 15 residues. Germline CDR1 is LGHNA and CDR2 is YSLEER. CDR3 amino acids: CASSHLSGGGGEQYF. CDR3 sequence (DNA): TGCGCCAGCAGCCACCTCTCCGGGGGGGGTGGAGAGCAGTACTTC.

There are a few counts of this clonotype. CDR3 loop: CASSIPYRGEQYF. For the CDR3, the DNA is TGTGCCAGTAGTATACCCTATCGGGGCGAGCAGTACTTC. The rearrangement uses TRBV19 and TRBJ2-7; D is possibly TRBD2 (5 bases). Germline V gene sequence: CDR1 LNHDA, CDR2 SQIVND (reference sequence). Trimming took off 2 bases at V and 6 bases at J, with 11 bases between the two ends. CDR3 length: 13 residues. Complete variable domain (other parts from reference TRBV19 and TRBJ2-7): DGGITQSPKYLFRKEGQNVTLSCEQNLNHDAMYWYRQDPGQGLRLIYYSQIVNDFQKGDIAEGYSVSREKKESFPLTVTSAQKNPTAFYLCASSIPYRGEQYFGPGTRLTVT.

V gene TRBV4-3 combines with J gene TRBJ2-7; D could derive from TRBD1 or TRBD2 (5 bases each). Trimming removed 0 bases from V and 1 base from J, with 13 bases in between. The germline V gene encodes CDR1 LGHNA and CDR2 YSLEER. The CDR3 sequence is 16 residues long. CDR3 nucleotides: TGCGCCAGCAGCCAAGATCGAGGGACGTTATCCTACGAGCAGTACTTC. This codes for CASSQDRGTLSYEQYF.

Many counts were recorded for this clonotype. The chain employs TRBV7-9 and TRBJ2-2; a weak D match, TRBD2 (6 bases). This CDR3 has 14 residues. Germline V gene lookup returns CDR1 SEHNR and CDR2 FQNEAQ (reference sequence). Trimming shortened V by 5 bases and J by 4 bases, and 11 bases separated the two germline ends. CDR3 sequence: CASSGTPGTGELFF. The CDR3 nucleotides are TGTGCCAGCAGCGGGACTCCCGGCACCGGGGAGCTGTTTTTT.

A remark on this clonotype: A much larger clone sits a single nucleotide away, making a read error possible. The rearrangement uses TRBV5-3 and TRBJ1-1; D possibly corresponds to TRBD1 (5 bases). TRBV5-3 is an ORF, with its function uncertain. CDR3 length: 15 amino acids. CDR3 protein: CASSLAGRGIPEAFF. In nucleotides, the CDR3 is TGTGCCAGCAGCTTGGCTGGGCGGGGGATTCCTGAAGCTTTCTTT.

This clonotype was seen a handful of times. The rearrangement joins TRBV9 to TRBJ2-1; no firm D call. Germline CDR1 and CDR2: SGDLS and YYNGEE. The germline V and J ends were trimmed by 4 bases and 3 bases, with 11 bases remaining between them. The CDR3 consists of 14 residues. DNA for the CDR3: TGTGCCAGCAGCCCGAAGCCGTACTACAATGAGCAGTTCTTC. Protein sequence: CASSPKPYYNEQFF.